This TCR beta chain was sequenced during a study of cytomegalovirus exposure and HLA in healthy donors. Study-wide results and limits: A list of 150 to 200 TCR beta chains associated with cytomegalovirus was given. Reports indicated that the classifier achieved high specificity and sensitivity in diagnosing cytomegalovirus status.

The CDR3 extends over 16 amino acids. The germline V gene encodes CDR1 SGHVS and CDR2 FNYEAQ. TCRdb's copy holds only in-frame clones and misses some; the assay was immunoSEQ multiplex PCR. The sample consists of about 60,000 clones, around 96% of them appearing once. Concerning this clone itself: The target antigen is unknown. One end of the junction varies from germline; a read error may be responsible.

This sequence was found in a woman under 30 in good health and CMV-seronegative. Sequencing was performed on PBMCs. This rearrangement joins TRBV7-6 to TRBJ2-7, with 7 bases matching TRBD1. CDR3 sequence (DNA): TGTGGCAGCAGTCCCCGGGACAGCGACAGGTCCTACGAGCAGTACTTC. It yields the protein CGSSPRDSDRSYEQYF. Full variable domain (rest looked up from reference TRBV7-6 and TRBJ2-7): GAGVSQSPRYKVTKRGQDVALRCDPISGHVSLYWYRQALGQGPEFLTYFNYEAQQDKSGLPNDRFSAERPEGSISTLTIQRTEQRDSAMYRCGSSPRDSDRSYEQYFGPGTRLTVT.